These 28 T cell receptor beta chains originate from one sample sequenced in a study of cytomegalovirus exposure and HLA in healthy donors. A multiplex PCR was run with 60 Vbeta primers and 13 Jbeta primers. Only in-frame clones appear in the TCRdb table, and some are missing; sequencing was by immunoSEQ multiplex PCR. The top ten clones hold about 6% of a sample with tens of thousands of clones, about 70% of them seen once. Sequenced input: PBMCs. Receptors originate from a woman aged 45-65 years in good health and CMV-seropositive.

The rearrangement links TRBV6-1 to TRBJ1-5; D is ambiguous. Germline-derived CDR1 and CDR2 are MNHNS and SASEGT. Deletions cut 7 bases from V and 6 bases from J, with 13 bases between. The CDR3 consists of 13 residues. The chain's CDR3 is CASTPEIFQPQHF. The CDR3 DNA follows: TGTGCCAGCACTCCTGAGATTTTTCAGCCCCAGCATTTT.

The chain is built from TRBV7-6 and TRBJ2-5; 7 bases align to TRBD2. Trimming at V came to 3 bases and at J to 12 bases, leaving 16 bases not matched to a gene. The germline CDR1 and CDR2 sequences are SGHVS and FNYEAQ. The CDR3 contains 15 residues. CDR3 in amino acids: CASSLGGDRDLKKYF. CDR3 coding DNA: TGTGCCAGCAGCTTGGGGGGGGACCGGGACTTAAAAAAGTACTTC.

CDR3 protein: CASRFGTSGNEQFF. As DNA, the CDR3 is TGTGCCAGCAGATTCGGGACTAGCGGCAATGAGCAGTTCTTC. The rearrangement uses TRBV6-1 and TRBJ2-1, with TRBD2 matching over 11 bases. The CDR3 sequence is 14 residues long. After removal of 6 bases from V and 6 bases from J, the junction contained 4 bases not matched to a gene. Germline values: CDR1 MNHNS, CDR2 SASEGT.

The chain is built from TRBV27 and TRBJ2-7; 9 positions agree with TRBD1. After removal of 3 bases from V and 5 bases from J, the junction contained 8 bases not matched to a gene. Germline assignment: CDR1 MNHEY and CDR2 SMNVEV (reference sequence). This CDR3 has 15 amino acids. CDR3 sequence: CASSFAGTGRHEQYF. CDR3 nucleotides: TGTGCCAGCAGTTTCGCCGGGACAGGGAGGCACGAGCAGTACTTC.

J is TRBJ1-1 and V is TRBV2; D not resolved. The CDR3 contains 12 residues. CDR1 and CDR2 (germline): SNHLY, FYNNEI. V lost 10 bases and J lost 1, with 10 bases in between. Here the CDR3 reads CAIQRENTEAFF. Here the CDR3 DNA reads TGTGCCATCCAACGGGAGAACACTGAAGCTTTCTTT.

The chain recombines TRBV29-1 with TRBJ1-1; TRBD1 agrees at 7 bases. The CDR3 totals 12 residues. With V trimmed by 1 base and J by 10 bases, 6 bases remained unmatched. CDR1 is SQVTM and CDR2 is ANQGSEA in the germline V gene. The chain's CDR3 is CSVEGRGLVAFF. The CDR3 DNA reads TGCAGCGTTGAAGGAAGGGGGCTGGTAGCTTTCTTT.

The rearrangement joins TRBV5-1 to TRBJ1-1; TRBD1 is a possible D gene (5 bases). The CDR3 contains 15 residues. Germline CDR1 reads SGHRS; CDR2 reads YFSETQ. Trimming cost V 4 bases and J 6 bases, with 19 bases left between them. CDR3 nucleotides: TGCGCCAGCAGCCCAGGTGCCGGGGGAAGGGCTGAAGCTTTCTTT. This translates into CASSPGAGGRAEAFF.

The J gene is TRBJ2-1, the V gene TRBV6-4; D possibly corresponds to TRBD2 (6 bases). V was cut by 2 bases and J by 6 bases, with 17 bases left in between. CDR3 length: 16 amino acids. CDR1 and CDR2 (germline): MRHNA, SNTAGT. DNA of the CDR3: TGTGCCAGCAGTGACCGGACTACTCTGTTGTTCAATGAGCAGTTCTTC. Translated, it gives CASSDRTTLLFNEQFF.

This chain connects TRBV29-1 to TRBJ1-2; D is unclear. The CDR3 is 11 amino acids. V gave up 5 bases and J gave up 7 bases, with 11 bases separating them. Germline V gives CDR1 SQVTM, CDR2 ANQGSEA. The CDR3: CSVQVGSGYTF. The DNA of the CDR3 is TGCAGCGTTCAGGTGGGGAGTGGCTACACCTTC. The variable domain in full, completed from reference TRBV29-1 and TRBJ1-2, reads SAVISQKPSRDICQRGTSLTIQCQVDSQVTMMFWYRQQPGQSLTLIATANQGSEATYESGFVIDKFPISRPNLTFSTLTVSNMSPEDSSIYLCSVQVGSGYTFGSGTRLTVV.

The chain uses TRBV5-1 and TRBJ2-2, with unresolved D. Germline assignment: CDR1 SGHRS and CDR2 YFSETQ. Trimming left V 5 bases short and J 2 bases short, with 10 bases between. CDR3 length: 14 amino acids. The DNA for the CDR3 is TGCGCCAGCAGGGGTCACAGCAACACCGGGGAGCTGTTTTTT. The encoded protein is CASRGHSNTGELFF.

The chain combines TRBV6-5 with TRBJ2-1; D not resolved. Germline CDR1 MNHEY, CDR2 SVGAGI. This CDR3 contains 15 residues. With 4 bases removed from V and 4 bases from J, the gap between germline ends came to 14 bases. The CDR3 DNA sequence: TGTGCCAGCAGTTTCTACCCTAAAAGATACAATGAGCAGTTCTTC. Its protein product is CASSFYPKRYNEQFF.

This rearrangement joins TRBV10-1 to TRBJ2-7; tentative D call: TRBD1 (6 bases). The CDR3 sequence is 12 residues long. Germline-derived CDR1 and CDR2 are WNHNN and SYGVQD (reference sequence). Trimming cost V 6 bases and J 4 bases, with 10 bases left between them. CDR3 bases: TGCGCCAGCAGCGGGACACAGTACGAGCAGTACTTC. Amino acid sequence: CASSGTQYEQYF.

This clone appeared once. The V call is TRBV28, the J call TRBJ2-1, with 8 bases identical to TRBD2. Germline CDR1 MDHEN, CDR2 SYDVKM. With V trimmed by 2 bases and J by 4 bases, 4 bases remained unmatched. The CDR3 sequence is 15 residues long. CDR3 protein: CASSLPAGVYNEQFF. CDR3 coding DNA: TGTGCCAGCAGTTTACCAGCGGGGGTTTACAATGAGCAGTTCTTC.

This sequence joins TRBV6-1 and TRBJ1-5; D unclear. V was shortened by 1 base and J by 0 bases, with 13 bases between the two germline ends. CDR1 is MNHNS, CDR2 SASEGT, per germline. This CDR3 has 17 residues. The CDR3 nucleotides read TGTGCCAGCAGTGAAGAGTCACAGCACCATAGCAATCAGCCCCAGCATTTT. Translating gives CASSEESQHHSNQPQHF.

This clone was picked up a small number of times. V usage is TRBV9 and J usage is TRBJ2-5; tentative D call: TRBD1 (6 bases). Germline CDR1 reads SGDLS; CDR2 reads YYNGEE. The CDR3 runs 14 residues. V was clipped by 0 bases and J by 4 bases, with 10 bases between them. The CDR3 sequence is CASSVAAGAETQYF. The CDR3 DNA reads as TGTGCCAGCAGCGTAGCGGCAGGGGCAGAGACCCAGTACTTC.

The chain joins TRBV7-9 to TRBJ1-3, with unresolved D. The CDR3 contains 13 residues. Germline V gene sequence: CDR1 SEHNR, CDR2 FQNEAQ (reference sequence). For the CDR3, the DNA is TGTTCCATCTCGGACTTCTCTGGAAACACCATATATTTT. It codes for CSISDFSGNTIYF.

The V gene is TRBV19, the J gene TRBJ2-1; 7 bases line up with TRBD2. The CDR3 sequence is 14 residues long. Germline V gene lookup returns CDR1 LNHDA and CDR2 SQIVND (reference sequence). J lost 5 bases, V lost 5 bases, and 6 bases had no gene match. The CDR3 DNA sequence: TGTGCCAGTAGTCGGGGGAGGGCACACAATGAGCAGTTCTTC. This gives the protein CASSRGRAHNEQFF. The whole variable domain, filled in from reference TRBV19 and TRBJ2-1, reads DGGITQSPKYLFRKEGQNVTLSCEQNLNHDAMYWYRQDPGQGLRLIYYSQIVNDFQKGDIAEGYSVSREKKESFPLTVTSAQKNPTAFYLCASSRGRAHNEQFFGPGTRLTVL.

V usage is TRBV5-1 and J usage is TRBJ2-3, with 11 bases fitting TRBD2. The length of the CDR3 is 16 residues. Trimming cost V 0 bases and J 2 bases; bases outside gene matches: 2. Germline values: CDR1 SGHRS, CDR2 YFSETQ. CDR3 sequence reads: CASSLGLAGNTDTQYF. The CDR3 bases are TGCGCCAGCAGCTTGGGACTAGCGGGAAACACAGATACGCAGTATTTT.

This chain uses TRBV28 with TRBJ2-2, with TRBD2 matching over 9 bases. CDR3 length: 15 amino acids. V was clipped by 5 bases and J by 3 bases; unmatched bases: 4. Germline V gene sequence: CDR1 MDHEN, CDR2 SYDVKM. The chain's CDR3 is CASSVAGAHTGELFF. The CDR3 DNA is TGTGCCAGCAGTGTAGCGGGAGCCCACACCGGGGAGCTGTTTTTT.

The V and J genes are TRBV6-5 and TRBJ1-2; maybe TRBD1 (5 bases). The CDR3 runs 13 residues. With 5 bases removed from V and 6 bases from J, the gap between germline ends came to 13 bases. Per the germline V gene, CDR1 is MNHEY and CDR2 is SVGAGI. CDR3 loop: CASSTRTRDGYTF. The CDR3 coding sequence is TGTGCCAGCAGTACCCGGACAAGAGATGGCTACACCTTC.

V and J are TRBV4-2 and TRBJ2-7; D perhaps matches TRBD2 (6 bases). Germline CDR1 is LGHNA and CDR2 is YNFKEQ. The CDR3 sequence is 15 residues long. Trimming shortened V by 0 bases and J by 3 bases, and 12 bases separated the two germline ends. CDR3 loop: CASSQEYGSLYEQYF. As DNA, the CDR3 is TGTGCCAGCAGCCAAGAGTACGGGAGCCTCTACGAGCAGTACTTC.

The CDR3 loop reads CASSATGGYEQYF. The CDR3 nucleotides read TGTGCCAGTAGTGCAACAGGGGGCTACGAGCAGTACTTC. V gene TRBV19 combines with J gene TRBJ2-7; TRBD1 aligns across 8 bases. Germline CDR1 is LNHDA and CDR2 is SQIVND (reference sequence). V shed 5 bases and J 3 bases; nucleotides not matched to a gene: 3. This CDR3 has 13 amino acids.

The chain couples TRBV4-1 to TRBJ1-3; D is uncertain. The CDR3 runs to 15 residues. Between the trimmed V and J ends, which lost 1 base and 2 bases, there was a span of 9 bases. Germline loops: CDR1 MGHRA, CDR2 YSYEKL. The CDR3 DNA reads as TGCGCCAGCAGCCAAGGTGTAACAGCTGGAAACACCATATATTTT. Protein product: CASSQGVTAGNTIYF.

The chain employs TRBV29-1 and TRBJ1-2; D unclear. Germline V gene sequence: CDR1 SQVTM, CDR2 ANQGSEA. The CDR3 spans 12 residues. Deletions cut 5 bases from V and 8 bases from J, with 15 bases between. CDR3 DNA: TGCAGCGTTACTGACATGACAAAGGGCTACACCTTC. This gives the protein CSVTDMTKGYTF.

The rearrangement uses TRBV7-8 and TRBJ2-7; a weak D match, TRBD2 (6 bases). From germline, CDR1 is SGHVS and CDR2 FQNEAQ. The CDR3 consists of 14 residues. V lost 1 base and J lost 2, with 9 bases in between. The CDR3 region is CASSLVGGTYEQYF. The CDR3 coding sequence is TGTGCCAGCAGCTTAGTGGGAGGAACCTACGAGCAGTACTTC.

The genes are TRBV28 and TRBJ2-1; TRBD2 agrees at 7 bases. This CDR3 comprises 17 residues. Looked up from germline, CDR1 is MDHEN and CDR2 is SYDVKM. V was clipped by 7 bases and J by 4 bases; unmatched bases: 16. The CDR3 reads CASNRPSGGKLYNEQFF. The DNA of the CDR3 is TGTGCCAGCAACCGGCCTAGCGGAGGGAAATTGTACAATGAGCAGTTCTTC.

This clone was detected only a few times. J is TRBJ1-1 and V is TRBV29-1; a possible D gene is TRBD1 (6 bases). V was shortened by 6 bases and J by 6 bases, with 23 bases between the two germline ends. The CDR3 has 15 amino acids. The germline V gene has CDR1 SQVTM and CDR2 ANQGSEA. The CDR3 sequence: CSVEDREGNLAEAFF. In DNA, the CDR3 is TGCAGCGTAGAGGACAGAGAGGGCAACCTGGCTGAAGCTTTCTTT.

This clone has only one observation. V and J are TRBV7-9 and TRBJ1-1; D gene ambiguous. CDR3 length equals 14 residues. The V and J ends lost 1 base and 7 bases respectively, with 13 bases between them. CDR1 is SEHNR and CDR2 is FQNEAQ in the germline V gene (reference sequence). The CDR3 sequence: CASSLVSGGGEAFF. CDR3 DNA: TGTGCCAGCAGCTTAGTATCAGGAGGTGGTGAAGCTTTCTTT.